The 11 T cell receptor beta chains below were found in one sample sequenced in a study. Profiled with immunoSEQ multiplex PCR; TCRdb holds only in-frame clones, not every one. The sample has around 54,000 clones, 80% to 95% seen once; the top ten hold over 8.5%. Specimen: PBMCs. The receptors were gathered from a man aged 35 to 55 with rheumatoid arthritis.

V and J are TRBV7-8 and TRBJ1-2; 10 bases are shared with TRBD1. This CDR3 is built from 17 residues. With 1 base clipped from V and 7 bases from J, the junction kept 12 bases outside the gene matches. Germline V lookup: CDR1 SGHVS, CDR2 FQNEAQ. CDR3 DNA: TGTGCCAGCAGCTTAGGGGACAGGGGCTTCGCGTCAAGTGGCTACACCTTC. The encoded protein is CASSLGDRGFASSGYTF.

The CDR3 spells CASSPGNQPQHF. The CDR3 nucleotides read TGTGCCAGCAGCCCAGGGAATCAGCCCCAGCATTTT. This chain uses TRBV7-9 with TRBJ1-5; D possibly corresponds to TRBD1 (5 bases). The CDR3 length is 12 residues. Germline V gives CDR1 SEHNR, CDR2 FQNEAQ (reference sequence). V lost 5 bases and J 4 bases, leaving 6 bases between the germline ends. Filled out from reference TRBV7-9 and TRBJ1-5, the complete variable domain reads DTGVSQNPRHKITKRGQNVTFRCDPISEHNRLYWYRQTLGQGPEFLTYFQNEAQLEKSRLLSDRFSAERPKGSFSTLEIQRTEQGDSAMYLCASSPGNQPQHFGDGTRLSIL.

The rearrangement joins TRBV11-2 to TRBJ2-2; 14 bases are shared with TRBD2. J gave up 7 bases and V 5 bases, and 9 bases lay outside the gene matches. The CDR3 covers 17 residues. Germline V CDR1 and CDR2: SGHAT, FQNNGV. The CDR3 DNA reads TGTGCCAGCAGCGCCCGGACTAGCGGGAGGAAGAGCGGGGAGCTGTTTTTT. The encoded protein is CASSARTSGRKSGELFF.

The V gene is TRBV29-1, the J gene TRBJ1-1; no reliable D call. The V gene lost 4 bases and the J gene lost 0 bases, with 9 bases spanning the gap. CDR1 and CDR2 (germline): SQVTM, ANQGSEA. The CDR3 has 13 residues. CDR3 coding DNA: TGCAGCGTTGGGGGTGCGGTGAACACTGAAGCTTTCTTT. It specifies CSVGGAVNTEAFF.

This chain connects TRBV10-3 to TRBJ1-4; 8 nucleotides agree with TRBD1. With 3 bases clipped from V and 5 bases from J, the junction kept 8 bases outside the gene matches. Germline assignment: CDR1 ENHRY and CDR2 SYGVKD. CDR3 length equals 16 residues. The CDR3 bases are TGTGCCATCAGTGACGAACGGACAGGGAAAAATGAAAAACTGTTTTTT. It is translated as CAISDERTGKNEKLFF.

This clone appeared a few times. This chain uses TRBV30 with TRBJ1-6; TRBD1 is a possible D gene (5 bases). The V gene lost 1 base and the J gene lost 8 bases, with 9 bases spanning the gap. This CDR3 is 13 amino acids long. CDR1 GTSNPN and CDR2 SVGIG come from the germline V gene (reference sequence). This CDR3 is CAWSGQSHSPLHF. The CDR3 DNA is TGTGCCTGGAGTGGACAGTCACATTCACCCCTCCACTTT.

The chain couples TRBV27 to TRBJ1-2, with 9 bases that match TRBD1. J was trimmed by 5 bases and V by 10 bases; bases with no gene match: 14. This CDR3 has 15 residues. Germline CDR1 reads MNHEY; CDR2 reads SMNVEV (reference sequence). CDR3 loop: CATHRAGQGSYGYTF. The CDR3 DNA sequence: TGTGCCACCCACCGGGCGGGACAGGGTAGTTATGGCTACACCTTC.

The chain recombines TRBV7-3 with TRBJ1-5; unclear D gene. Germline-derived CDR1 and CDR2 are SGHTA and FQGTGA. V was pared by 2 bases and J by 1 base, with 3 bases between. The CDR3 extends over 13 amino acids. DNA for the CDR3: TGTGCCAGCAGCTTACAGAGCAATCAGCCCCAGCATTTT. This sequence encodes CASSLQSNQPQHF.

The rearrangement joins TRBV12-5 to TRBJ1-1; 7 bases agree with TRBD1. The CDR3 is made up of 13 amino acids. In germline, CDR1 is LGHNT, CDR2 FRNRAP. V shed 4 bases and J 4 bases; nucleotides not matched to a gene: 3. This CDR3 reads CASGSGGITEAFF. CDR3 DNA sequence: TGTGCTAGTGGTTCAGGGGGGATCACTGAAGCTTTCTTT.

The gene calls are TRBV9 and TRBJ2-5, with D perhaps TRBD2 (5 bases). From germline, CDR1 is SGDLS and CDR2 YYNGEE. The V and J ends lost 0 bases and 5 bases respectively, with 11 bases between them. CDR3 length: 14 amino acids. The CDR3 nucleotides are TGTGCCAGCAGCGTAGGGTATGGCGGGGAGACCCAGTACTTC. Translating gives CASSVGYGGETQYF.

The rearrangement links TRBV7-2 to TRBJ1-2; 7 bases match TRBD1. Germline V CDR1 and CDR2: SGHTA, FQGNSA. The CDR3 consists of 14 residues. With 7 bases clipped from V and 7 bases from J, the junction kept 12 bases outside the gene matches. The CDR3 sequence is CASNEEGRGFGYTF. CDR3 DNA: TGTGCCAGCAATGAAGAGGGCAGGGGGTTTGGCTACACCTTC.